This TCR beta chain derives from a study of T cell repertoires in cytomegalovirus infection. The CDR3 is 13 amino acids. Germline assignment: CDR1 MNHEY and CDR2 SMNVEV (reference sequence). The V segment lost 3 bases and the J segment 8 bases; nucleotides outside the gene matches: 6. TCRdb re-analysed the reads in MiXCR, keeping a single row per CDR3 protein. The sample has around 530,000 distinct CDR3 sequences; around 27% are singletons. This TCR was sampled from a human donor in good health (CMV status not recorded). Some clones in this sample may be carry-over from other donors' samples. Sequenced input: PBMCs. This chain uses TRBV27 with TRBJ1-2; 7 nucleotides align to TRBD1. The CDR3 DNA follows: TGTGCCAGCAGTTTTCAGGGGGTGGGCGGCTACACCTTC. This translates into CASSFQGVGGYTF.